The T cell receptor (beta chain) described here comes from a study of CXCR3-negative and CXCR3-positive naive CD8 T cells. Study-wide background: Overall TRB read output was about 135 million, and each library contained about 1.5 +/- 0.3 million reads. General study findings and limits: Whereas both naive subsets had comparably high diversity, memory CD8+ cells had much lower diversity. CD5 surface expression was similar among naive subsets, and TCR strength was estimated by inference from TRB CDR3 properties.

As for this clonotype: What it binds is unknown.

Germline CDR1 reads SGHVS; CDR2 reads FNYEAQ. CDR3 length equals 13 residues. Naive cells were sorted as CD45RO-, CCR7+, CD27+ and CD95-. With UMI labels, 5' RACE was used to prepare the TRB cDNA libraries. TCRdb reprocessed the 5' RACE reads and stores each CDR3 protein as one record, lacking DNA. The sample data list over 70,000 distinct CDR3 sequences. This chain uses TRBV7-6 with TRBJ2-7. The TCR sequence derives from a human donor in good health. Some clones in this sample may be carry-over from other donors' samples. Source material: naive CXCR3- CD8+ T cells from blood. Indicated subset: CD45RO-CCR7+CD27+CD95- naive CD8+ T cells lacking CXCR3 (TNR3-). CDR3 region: CASSPRPDDEQYF.